This entry concerns a single TCR beta chain. Its antigen is unknown. Sequenced by immunoSEQ multiplex PCR; TCRdb stores in-frame clones only, minus some. The sample yields more than 150,000 clones, 80% to 90% seen once. The sample originates from a study of T cell responses to AZD1222 COVID-19 vaccine. This CDR3 has 16 amino acids. V gave up 0 bases and J gave up 8 bases, with 15 bases separating them. CDR1 and CDR2 (germline): SGHRS, YFSETQ. Study-wide results and limits: Recipients of AZD1222 seropositive at baseline numbered only six or seven. Nearly half of the spike-specific TCRs reportedly recognize variant regions that carry no mutations. The donors showed a predominance of white British ancestry and of females, with possible underestimation of clonal diversity.

The clonotype was recovered from an adult in good health. V is TRBV5-1 and J is TRBJ1-6, with D maybe TRBD1 (6 bases). The sequences come from peripheral blood, collected on day 0 of AZD1222 vaccination. CDR3 amino acids: CASSLVSAGDDSPLHF. The CDR3 coding sequence is TGCGCCAGCAGCTTGGTTTCGGCAGGGGATGATTCACCCCTCCACTTT.